This T cell receptor (beta chain) was identified in a study of blood T cell repertoires in COVID-19. Study-level background: T cells, B-cell-depleted T cells, or PBMCs provided the cDNA or gDNA that served as material.

CDR3 length equals 14 residues. With 3 bases clipped from V and 8 bases from J, the junction kept 7 bases outside the gene matches. Germline V gene lookup returns CDR1 SGDLS and CDR2 YYNGEE. Per the authors' pipeline: It was from reference gene primer amplification that nucleated cell counts were estimated. TCRdb's table, derived via immunoSEQ multiplex PCR, lists solely in-frame clones and lacks some. V and J calls and clone size are given by that table; D and trimming were obtained from the DNA. The data hold about 160,000 clones, with around 82% observed a single time. Sequenced sample: peripheral blood. This chain joins TRBV9 and TRBJ2-4, with 8 bases identical to TRBD1. The receptor was isolated from a woman aged 40 to 49 with COVID-19, enrolled during active disease. In DNA, the CDR3 is TGTGCCAGCAGCGCGGGACAGGTCTCGGACATTCAGTACTTC. It codes for CASSAGQVSDIQYF.